A single sample gave rise to the 31 T cell receptor beta chains below, sequenced in a study of T cell repertoires in cytomegalovirus infection. The antigens for these receptors are not known. TCRdb independently ran MiXCR on the reads; one entry per CDR3 protein. The table includes roughly 500,000 distinct CDR3 sequences, about 42% detected once. The input for sequencing was cultured PBMCs, taken from culture after CMV antigen stimulation. These receptors came from a human donor in good health (CMV status not recorded). Some clones in this sample may be carry-over from other donors' samples.

This clonotype was found a few times. J is TRBJ1-5 and V is TRBV7-8, with D possibly being TRBD1 (6 bases). Germline CDR1 and CDR2: SGHVS and FQNEAQ. V gave up 5 bases and J gave up 3 bases, with 23 bases separating them. The CDR3 is made up of 18 amino acids. CDR3 bases: TGTGCCAGCAGCCAGGGGATCGGATCTCTTAAACCCAATCAGCCCCAGCATTTT. Encoded protein: CASSQGIGSLKPNQPQHF. Full variable domain (remainder filled in from reference TRBV7-8 and TRBJ1-5): GAGVSQSPRYKVAKRGQDVALRCDPISGHVSLFWYQQALGQGPEFLTYFQNEAQLDKSGLPSDRFFAERPEGSVSTLKIQRTQQEDSAVYLCASSQGIGSLKPNQPQHFGDGTRLSIL.

The chain joins TRBV12-3 or TRBV12-4 to TRBJ1-6; D gene ambiguous. The V and J ends lost 3 bases and 4 bases respectively, with 10 bases between them. The CDR3 contains 15 residues. CDR3 amino acids: CASSLVGAYNSPLHF. CDR3 nucleotides: TGTGCCAGCAGTTTGGTCGGAGCTTATAATTCACCCCTCCACTTT.

In its sample, this clonotype was seen many times. J is TRBJ1-1 and V is TRBV12-3 or TRBV12-4; D gene uncertain. The CDR3 length is 13 residues. V dropped 6 bases and J dropped 1 base, with 9 bases sitting between them. CDR3 residues: CASSFGRNTEAFF. The CDR3 nucleotides are TGTGCCAGCAGCTTCGGCCGGAACACTGAAGCTTTCTTT.

The rearrangement joins TRBV27 to TRBJ2-7; possible D gene TRBD1, 6 bases. V gave up 3 bases and J gave up 2 bases, with 11 bases separating them. CDR3 length: 14 amino acids. Germline assignment: CDR1 MNHEY and CDR2 SMNVEV (reference sequence). The CDR3 sequence: CASSFRQEAYEQYF. The CDR3 DNA is TGTGCCAGCAGTTTTCGACAGGAAGCCTACGAGCAGTACTTC.

The chain couples TRBV9 to TRBJ2-3, with 7 bases fitting TRBD2. The CDR3 sequence is 18 residues long. Per germline, CDR1 SGDLS and CDR2 YYNGEE. V lost 0 bases to trimming and J lost 0 bases; unmatched junction nucleotides: 10. The CDR3 sequence is CASSVVRVSSGSTDTQYF. CDR3 coding DNA: TGTGCCAGCAGCGTAGTTAGGGTGTCTAGCGGAAGCACAGATACGCAGTATTTT.

The gene calls are TRBV6-8 and TRBJ2-3; D is perhaps TRBD1 or TRBD2 (5 bases each). The CDR3 is 15 amino acids. Germline V lookup: CDR1 MNHGY, CDR2 SAAAGT. The V end was cut by 3 bases, the J end by 4 bases, with 14 bases between. The CDR3 DNA reads as TGTGCCAGCAGTTATGAGGGGAACGGGGCAGATACGCAGTATTTT. This sequence encodes CASSYEGNGADTQYF.

Written as DNA, the CDR3 is TGTGCCAGCAGCTCGCCCCCCGGGGGGGGACACACTGAAGCTTTCTTT. It translates to CASSSPPGGGHTEAFF. The chain uses TRBV7-2 and TRBJ1-1, with D possibly matching TRBD1 (5 bases). The V end lost 4 bases, the J end lost 3 bases, and 18 bases lay between the germline ends. Germline CDR1 reads SGHTA; CDR2 reads FQGNSA. The CDR3 totals 16 residues. The variable domain in full, completed from reference TRBV7-2 and TRBJ1-1, reads GAGVSQSPSNKVTEKGKDVELRCDPISGHTALYWYRQSLGQGLEFLIYFQGNSAPDKSGLPSDRFSAERTGGSVSTLTIQRTQQEDSAVYLCASSSPPGGGHTEAFFGQGTRLTVV.

The V call is TRBV24-1, the J call TRBJ2-1; possible D gene TRBD1, 6 bases. V lost 4 bases and J lost 3, with 12 bases in between. Germline values: CDR1 KGHDR, CDR2 SFDVKD. The CDR3 extends over 15 amino acids. Written as DNA, the CDR3 is TGTGCCACCAGTGACCCCGGGACAAACTACAATGAGCAGTTCTTC. It translates to CATSDPGTNYNEQFF.

The J gene is TRBJ2-3, the V gene TRBV19; the match to TRBD2 covers 10 bases. Looked up from germline, CDR1 is LNHDA and CDR2 is SQIVND (reference sequence). The ends lost 6 bases at V and 2 bases at J; junction bases unmatched: 8. CDR3 length: 16 amino acids. The chain's CDR3 is CASRSGGTSATDTQYF. CDR3 in DNA: TGTGCCAGTAGGAGCGGTGGGACTAGCGCCACAGATACGCAGTATTTT.

This clonotype has a single count. The V and J genes are TRBV6-1 and TRBJ2-3, with a possible D match to TRBD2 (6 bases). Germline-derived CDR1 and CDR2 are MNHNS and SASEGT. V lost 5 bases and J 1 base, leaving 13 bases between the germline ends. The CDR3 has 15 residues. CDR3 DNA sequence: TGTGCCAGCAGTTACGGGGGTGGGGGCACAGATACGCAGTATTTT. Protein sequence: CASSYGGGGTDTQYF.

V and J are TRBV19 and TRBJ2-1, with a weak D call TRBD2 (5 bases). Per germline, CDR1 LNHDA and CDR2 SQIVND (reference sequence). This CDR3 comprises 13 residues. V was trimmed by 5 bases and J by 9 bases, leaving 14 bases between them. CDR3 amino acids: CASSENSDSEQFF. The DNA for the CDR3 is TGTGCCAGTAGTGAAAATAGCGACTCTGAGCAGTTCTTC. Using reference TRBV19 and TRBJ2-1 for the parts outside the CDR3, the full variable domain is DGGITQSPKYLFRKEGQNVTLSCEQNLNHDAMYWYRQDPGQGLRLIYYSQIVNDFQKGDIAEGYSVSREKKESFPLTVTSAQKNPTAFYLCASSENSDSEQFFGPGTRLTVL.

This clonotype was detected a few times. The gene calls are TRBV24-1 and TRBJ1-2; tentative D call: TRBD1 (5 bases). Germline CDR1 and CDR2: KGHDR and SFDVKD. Trimming left V 2 bases short and J 10 bases short, with 16 bases between. The CDR3 is 14 residues long. The CDR3 nucleotides read TGTGCCACCAGTGATTCCGGGACCAGAGAGGACTACACCTTC. Translated, it gives CATSDSGTREDYTF.

This clonotype was counted a few times. This chain links TRBV6-2 or TRBV6-3 with TRBJ2-1; the match to TRBD2 covers 13 bases. After removal of 4 bases from V and 8 bases from J, the junction contained 8 bases not matched to a gene. The CDR3 spans 16 residues. The germline CDR1 and CDR2 sequences are MNHEY and SVGEGT. The CDR3 DNA is TGTGCCAGCAGTTCCGCTCGGACTAGCGGGAGCGATGAGCAGTTCTTC. Translating gives CASSSARTSGSDEQFF.

This chain connects TRBV7-2 to TRBJ2-5, with D possibly called TRBD1 or TRBD2 (6 bases each). Germline V CDR1 and CDR2: SGHTA, FQGNSA. This CDR3 spans 14 amino acids. Trimming removed 5 bases from V and 5 bases from J, with 15 bases in between. CDR3 in amino acids: CASSLRRGKETQYF. In DNA form, the CDR3 reads TGTGCCAGCAGCCTTAGGAGGGGGAAGGAGACCCAGTACTTC. Complete variable domain (other parts from reference TRBV7-2 and TRBJ2-5): GAGVSQSPSNKVTEKGKDVELRCDPISGHTALYWYRQSLGQGLEFLIYFQGNSAPDKSGLPSDRFSAERTGGSVSTLTIQRTQQEDSAVYLCASSLRRGKETQYFGPGTRLLVL.

This clonotype was observed a few times. This chain joins TRBV7-6 and TRBJ2-2, with 9 bases matching TRBD2. There are 18 residues in the CDR3. Germline values: CDR1 SGHVS, CDR2 FNYEAQ. J lost 2 bases, V lost 3 bases, and 10 bases had no gene match. This CDR3 reads CASSLDMGLARNTGELFF. The CDR3 DNA follows: TGTGCCAGCAGCTTGGACATGGGACTAGCTAGAAACACCGGGGAGCTGTTTTTT.

This clonotype showed up just a few times. This rearrangement joins TRBV7-6 to TRBJ2-7; possible D gene TRBD2, 5 bases. Trimming stripped 5 bases from V and 2 bases from J, with 10 bases between. Germline loops: CDR1 SGHVS, CDR2 FNYEAQ. This CDR3 contains 13 residues. The CDR3 DNA follows: TGTGCCAGCAGCCCACAGACTACCTACGAGCAGTACTTC. This sequence encodes CASSPQTTYEQYF.

This clonotype was detected only once. V and J are TRBV5-4 and TRBJ2-1, with 8 bases that match TRBD2. Trimming cost V 4 bases and J 6 bases; bases outside gene matches: 12. CDR3 length: 16 residues. The germline V gene encodes CDR1 SGHNT and CDR2 YYREEE (reference sequence). CDR3 DNA: TGTGCCAGCAGCCTCCCCGGGGGTAGCGGGGCCAATGAGCAGTTCTTC. It translates to CASSLPGGSGANEQFF.

The V and J genes are TRBV24-1 and TRBJ2-3; 8 bases map to TRBD2. The V and J ends lost 6 bases and 6 bases, in that order; junction bases with no gene match: 7. CDR1 is KGHDR, CDR2 SFDVKD, per germline. This CDR3 has 14 residues. The CDR3 DNA reads as TGTGCCACCAGTAAAGGACTAGCTTGGGATACGCAGTATTTT. This gives the protein CATSKGLAWDTQYF.

The table lists this clonotype with a few counts. The chain joins TRBV7-2 to TRBJ2-3; D gene unclear. The germline V and J ends were trimmed by 1 base and 0 bases, with 5 bases remaining between them. The CDR3 has 14 amino acids. The germline CDR1 and CDR2 sequences are SGHTA and FQGNSA. CDR3 nucleotides: TGTGCCAGCAGCTTAGTGAGGAGCACAGATACGCAGTATTTT. Translation: CASSLVRSTDTQYF.

This clonotype appeared many times. The chain recombines TRBV7-2 with TRBJ2-3, with unresolved D. With 0 bases removed from V and 5 bases from J, the gap between germline ends came to 6 bases. Germline CDR1 and CDR2: SGHTA and FQGNSA. This CDR3 is 13 amino acids long. The CDR3 region has the DNA TGTGCCAGCAGCTTAGCGGGAATAGATACGCAGTATTTT. Its protein product is CASSLAGIDTQYF.

The rearrangement links TRBV7-4 to TRBJ2-1; either TRBD1 or TRBD2 may fit D (6 bases each). V dropped 5 bases and J dropped 9 bases, with 17 bases sitting between them. This CDR3 has 14 residues. The germline gives CDR1 SGHVT, CDR2 SQSDAQ. The CDR3 is CASSAHTGGGEQFF. CDR3 coding DNA: TGTGCCAGCAGCGCCCATACCGGAGGGGGTGAGCAGTTCTTC.

The table lists this clonotype with a few counts. This sequence joins TRBV7-2 and TRBJ1-4; 7 bases match TRBD1. The CDR3 is 15 amino acids. Germline assignment: CDR1 SGHTA and CDR2 FQGNSA. The V and J ends lost 5 bases and 4 bases, in that order; junction bases with no gene match: 7. The CDR3 DNA reads as TGTGCCAGCAGCCGACAGGGACCATATAATGAAAAACTGTTTTTT. Translated: CASSRQGPYNEKLFF. The full variable domain, in which reference TRBV7-2 and TRBJ1-4 provide the parts outside the CDR3, is GAGVSQSPSNKVTEKGKDVELRCDPISGHTALYWYRQSLGQGLEFLIYFQGNSAPDKSGLPSDRFSAERTGGSVSTLTIQRTQQEDSAVYLCASSRQGPYNEKLFFGSGTQLSVL.

This clonotype was counted between two and nine times. The chain employs TRBV6-2 or TRBV6-3 and TRBJ2-1, with D maybe TRBD2 (7 bases). This CDR3 region has 15 residues. Trimming stripped 1 base from V and 8 bases from J, with 15 bases between. Germline lookup yields CDR1 MNHEY and CDR2 SVGEGT. CDR3 loop: CASSYFRGARDEQFF. Written as DNA, the CDR3 is TGTGCCAGCAGTTACTTTCGGGGGGCTCGGGATGAGCAGTTCTTC.

This clonotype was counted many times. The rearrangement joins TRBV7-2 to TRBJ2-3; D gene ambiguous. This CDR3 contains 13 residues. Germline V gene data show CDR1 as SGHTA and CDR2 as FQGNSA. Between the trimmed V and J ends, which lost 5 bases and 5 bases, there was a span of 11 bases. The CDR3 DNA sequence: TGTGCCAGCAGCCCCCGCCTGAGAGATACGCAGTATTTT. Translation gives CASSPRLRDTQYF.

The chain combines TRBV29-1 with TRBJ1-4; D remains ambiguous. The ends were cut back, 5 bases at V and 7 bases at J, with 11 bases in the middle. The CDR3 loop spans 12 amino acids. The germline V gene has CDR1 SQVTM and CDR2 ANQGSEA. The CDR3 sequence is CSVLDGREKLFF. The CDR3 bases are TGCAGCGTTTTGGACGGACGTGAAAAACTGTTTTTT.

A single count supports this clonotype. CDR3 coding DNA: TGTGCCAGCAGTTTAGTCCAGGGCGGGGAGACCCAGTACTTC. It encodes CASSLVQGGETQYF. This rearrangement joins TRBV12-3 or TRBV12-4 to TRBJ2-5, with D perhaps being TRBD1 or TRBD2 (5 bases each). Trimming removed 1 base from V and 5 bases from J, with 11 bases in between. This CDR3 has 14 residues.

The V call is TRBV12-3 or TRBV12-4, the J call TRBJ2-2; the match to TRBD2 covers 10 bases. The CDR3 length is 14 residues. V shed 8 bases, J shed 1 base, and the junction held 1 base outside the gene matches. The CDR3 DNA reads as TGTGCCAGCTGGACTAGCGGGAACACCGGGGAGCTGTTTTTT. It codes for CASWTSGNTGELFF.

The chain uses TRBV7-8 and TRBJ1-2, with D unclear. Trimming left V 1 base short and J 5 bases short, with 17 bases between. The CDR3 sequence is 16 residues long. Germline lookup yields CDR1 SGHVS and CDR2 FQNEAQ. The CDR3 nucleotides are TGTGCCAGCAGCTTAGGACTTTTAACAGAGCGTTATGGCTACACCTTC. Protein sequence: CASSLGLLTERYGYTF.

This clonotype appeared a few times. The chain couples TRBV28 to TRBJ2-5, with D possibly TRBD1 on 6 matching bases. V gave up 6 bases and J gave up 6 bases, with 17 bases separating them. In germline, CDR1 is MDHEN, CDR2 SYDVKM. This CDR3 is built from 14 residues. In DNA form, the CDR3 reads TGTGCCAGCAGGAATACAGGGCTGGAGAAGACCCAGTACTTC. It yields the protein CASRNTGLEKTQYF. Complete variable domain (other parts from reference TRBV28 and TRBJ2-5): DVKVTQSSRYLVKRTGEKVFLECVQDMDHENMFWYRQDPGLGLRLIYFSYDVKMKEKGDIPEGYSVSREKKERFSLILESASTNQTSMYLCASRNTGLEKTQYFGPGTRLLVL.

The chain employs TRBV4-1 and TRBJ2-5; 7 nucleotides line up with TRBD2. After removal of 4 bases from V and 4 bases from J, the junction contained 9 bases not matched to a gene. Germline V lookup: CDR1 MGHRA, CDR2 YSYEKL. There are 15 residues in the CDR3. The DNA for the CDR3 is TGCGCCAGCAGCCTCTCCGGGACTATTCGAGAGACCCAGTACTTC. It translates to CASSLSGTIRETQYF.

This clonotype was seen repeatedly, ten times or more. The gene calls are TRBV7-2 and TRBJ2-3; possibly TRBD1 for D (5 bases). Looked up from germline, CDR1 is SGHTA and CDR2 is FQGNSA. V was trimmed by 5 bases and J by 5 bases, leaving 8 bases between them. This CDR3 region has 12 residues. CDR3 residues: CASSQGVDTQYF. DNA for the CDR3: TGTGCCAGCAGCCAAGGGGTAGATACGCAGTATTTT.